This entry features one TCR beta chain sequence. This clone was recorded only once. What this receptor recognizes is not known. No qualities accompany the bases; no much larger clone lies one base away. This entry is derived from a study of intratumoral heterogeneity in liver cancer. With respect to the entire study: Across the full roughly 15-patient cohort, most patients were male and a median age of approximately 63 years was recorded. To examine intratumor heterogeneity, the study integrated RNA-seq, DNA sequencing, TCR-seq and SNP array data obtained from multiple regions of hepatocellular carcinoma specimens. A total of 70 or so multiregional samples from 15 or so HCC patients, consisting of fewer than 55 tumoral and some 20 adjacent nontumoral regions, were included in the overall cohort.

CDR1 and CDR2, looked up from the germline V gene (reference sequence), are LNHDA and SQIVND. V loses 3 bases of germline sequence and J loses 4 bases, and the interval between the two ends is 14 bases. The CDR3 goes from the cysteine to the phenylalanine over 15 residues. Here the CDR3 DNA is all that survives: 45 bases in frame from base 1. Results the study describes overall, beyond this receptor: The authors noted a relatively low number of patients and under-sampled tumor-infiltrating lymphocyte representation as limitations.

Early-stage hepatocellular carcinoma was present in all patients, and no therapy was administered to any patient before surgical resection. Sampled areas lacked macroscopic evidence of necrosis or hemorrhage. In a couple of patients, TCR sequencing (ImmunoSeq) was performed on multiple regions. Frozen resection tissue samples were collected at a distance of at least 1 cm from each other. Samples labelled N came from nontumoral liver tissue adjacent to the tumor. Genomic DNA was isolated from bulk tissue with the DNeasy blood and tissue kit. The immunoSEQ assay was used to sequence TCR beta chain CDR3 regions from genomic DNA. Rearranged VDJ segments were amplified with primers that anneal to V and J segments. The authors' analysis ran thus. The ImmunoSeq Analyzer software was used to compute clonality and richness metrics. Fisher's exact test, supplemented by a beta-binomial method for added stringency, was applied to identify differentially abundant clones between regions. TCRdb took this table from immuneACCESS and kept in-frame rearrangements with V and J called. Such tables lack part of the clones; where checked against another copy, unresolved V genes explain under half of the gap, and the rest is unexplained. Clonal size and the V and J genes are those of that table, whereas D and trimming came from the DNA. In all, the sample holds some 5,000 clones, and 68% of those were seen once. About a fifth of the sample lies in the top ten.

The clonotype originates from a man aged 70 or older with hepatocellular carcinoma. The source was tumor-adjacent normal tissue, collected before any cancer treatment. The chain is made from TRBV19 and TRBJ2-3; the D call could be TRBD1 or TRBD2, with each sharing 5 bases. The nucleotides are TGTGCCAGTAGTATGGTGGTGGGGGTGGCAGATACGCAGTATTTT. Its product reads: CASSMVVGVADTQYF.